This entry features one TCR beta chain sequence. The data derive from a study of T cell changes during pregnancy in multiple sclerosis. J gave up 2 bases and V 4 bases, and 7 bases lay outside the gene matches. CDR3 length: 16 amino acids. Germline assignment: CDR1 SGHTA and CDR2 FQGNSA. Sequencing was performed with immunoSEQ multiplex PCR; in TCRdb, only in-frame clones are kept and a portion is missing. In the table there are 50,000 to 75,000 clones, about 92% of which are singletons. This TCR was recovered from a female donor in good health, enrolled as a control in a pregnancy study. This material consisted of peripheral blood, taken in the first trimester of pregnancy. The chain joins TRBV7-2 to TRBJ2-3, with 9 bases identical to TRBD1. The CDR3 is CASSSGTGYITDTQYF. The CDR3 DNA follows: TGTGCCAGCAGCTCCGGGACAGGGTATATCACAGATACGCAGTATTTT.